This is a list of T cell receptor beta chains from one sample in a study of cytomegalovirus exposure and HLA in healthy donors. Measured with immunoSEQ multiplex PCR; TCRdb has only the in-frame clones, and not every one. The profile shows 100,000 to 150,000 clones, about 76% of them singletons. The specimen sequenced was PBMCs. The receptors were sampled from a man aged 35 to 55 in good health and CMV-seropositive. Each CDR3 is given with its conserved first and last residue. Each record gives: J gene, V gene, CDR3 protein.

TRBJ1-1 | TRBV18 | CASSIQGTEAFF
TRBJ2-1 | TRBV4-2 | CASSQEGTSGYNEQFF
TRBJ2-2 | TRBV7-6 | CASSLEVGGANTGELFF
TRBJ2-7 | TRBV28 | CASMSLDRAEQYF
TRBJ2-7 | TRBV6-1 | CASSHRTGSYEQYF
TRBJ2-1 | TRBV28 | CASSYWTGVNEQFF
TRBJ2-1 | TRBV5-1 | CASSTSGGSYNEQFF
TRBJ1-2 | TRBV5-1 | CASSLEQSNYGYTF
TRBJ2-5 | TRBV9 | CASSAKGASGRSETQYF
TRBJ1-5 | TRBV2 | CASRLTGRDQPQHF
TRBJ1-2 | TRBV7-2 | CASSLTGIDGYTF
TRBJ2-4 | TRBV19 | CASSDGQGNIQYF
TRBJ1-1 | TRBV6-5 | CASSSQPGGTEAFF
TRBJ1-5 | TRBV6-5 | CASSARGGDQPQHF
TRBJ2-3 | TRBV11-2 | CASSLTSGALDTQYF
TRBJ1-2 | TRBV27 | CASSFGSTNYGYTF
TRBJ1-2 | TRBV29-1 | CSVEHRVRLDYGYTF
TRBJ1-5 | TRBV5-6 | CASSLTGYSNQPQHF
TRBJ2-3 | TRBV29-1 | CSVGLHTDTQYF
TRBJ2-3 | TRBV4-2 | CASSQGAGGGDTDTQYF
TRBJ2-1 | TRBV7-2 | CASSLDRVSYNEQFF
TRBJ1-1 | TRBV4-1 | CASSPMATGARGMNTEAFF
TRBJ1-5 | TRBV5-1 | CASSLRSGGGQPQHF
TRBJ1-2 | TRBV29-1 | CSVESGRGQYGYTF
TRBJ2-3 | TRBV5-1 | CATSGEDPRDTQYF
TRBJ2-3 | TRBV19 | CASTHGSVLATRTDTQYF
TRBJ1-4 | TRBV4-1 | CASSQGLRGNEKLFF
TRBJ1-2 | TRBV19 | CASRQQGLDGYTF
TRBJ2-7 | TRBV11-2 | CASSLGGLAGAQGYEQYF
TRBJ1-1 | TRBV5-8 | CASSFSGNTEAFF
TRBJ1-1 | TRBV19 | CASSIMGTSVPEAFF
TRBJ2-5 | TRBV28 | CASSRTEGAVGLAGVRETQYF
TRBJ2-2 | TRBV4-1 | CASSQSDGQGRTGELFF
TRBJ2-7 | TRBV4-2 | CASSQGGGSSYEQYF
TRBJ1-1 | TRBV11-2 | CASSDQGAGTEAFF